This T cell receptor beta chain was profiled in a study of T cell responses to AZD1222 COVID-19 vaccine. Notes on the study in general: With two AZD1222 doses given, Spike-specific TCR breadth and depth both rose. Samples come after the peak T cell response, not at day 14.

With regard to this clone: Its target is unknown.

Generated by immunoSEQ multiplex PCR, the TCRdb table keeps only in-frame clones and is missing some. Of tens of thousands of clones listed, 80% to 90% are singletons. The sample here was peripheral blood, taken on day 0 of AZD1222 vaccination. This sequence was found in an adult in good health.

The CDR3 DNA reads TGTGCCTGGAGCCGGGCCGACTATGGCTACACCTTC. Its protein product is CAWSRADYGYTF. V gene TRBV30 combines with J gene TRBJ1-2; D ambiguous. V was clipped by 3 bases and J by 3 bases, with 8 bases between them. The CDR3 runs 12 residues. Germline assignment: CDR1 GTSNPN and CDR2 SVGIG (reference sequence). The variable domain in full, completed from reference TRBV30 and TRBJ1-2, reads SQTIHQWPATLVQPVGSPLSLECTVEGTSNPNLYWYRQAAGRGLQLLFYSVGIGQISSEVPQNLSASRPQDRQFILSSKKLLLSDSGFYLCAWSRADYGYTFGSGTRLTVV.